The rows below give T cell receptor beta chains drawn from one sample of a study of blood T cells in healthy people across ages. In TCRdb, the 5' RACE reads were re-called with MiXCR into one record per CDR3 protein. This sample yields over 700,000 distinct CDR3 sequences, of which roughly 50% are seen a single time; under 50% belongs to the top ten. Sequenced sample: blood. The receptors originated from an elderly man in good health. The CDR3 runs from the conserved cysteine through the conserved F or W. The order of the fields is clone size, V gene, D gene, J gene, CDR3 DNA, CDR3 protein. A D gene is named only where the DNA matches it firmly. Expanded clones are given a class, and other clones once, few, many or no size at all.

clone size: few; V gene: TRBV20-1; D gene: TRBD1; J gene: TRBJ1-5; CDR3 DNA: TGCAGTGCTGCGATGGGACAGGGAGGCCAGCCCCAGCATTTT; CDR3 protein: CSAAMGQGGQPQHF
clone size: -; V gene: TRBV6-1; D gene: -; J gene: TRBJ2-3; CDR3 DNA: TGTGCCAGCAGAGCCGTGGGGCTCAGCACAGATACGCAGTATTTT; CDR3 protein: CASRAVGLSTDTQYF
clone size: -; V gene: TRBV29-1; D gene: -; J gene: TRBJ2-5; CDR3 DNA: TGCAGCGTTCATCGGGGTGTCGAGACCCAGTACTTC; CDR3 protein: CSVHRGVETQYF
clone size: -; V gene: TRBV29-1; D gene: TRBD2; J gene: TRBJ2-1; CDR3 DNA: TGCAGCGTGGGACTAGCGGGAGGTGGCTATGAGCAGTTCTTC; CDR3 protein: CSVGLAGGGYEQFF
clone size: -; V gene: TRBV20-1; D gene: TRBD2; J gene: TRBJ2-1; CDR3 DNA: TGCGGTGCTAGACCGGGGCTAGCGGGAAGTGAGCAGTTCTTC; CDR3 protein: CGARPGLAGSEQFF
clone size: -; V gene: TRBV6-2/TRBV6-3; D gene: TRBD1; J gene: TRBJ2-5; CDR3 DNA: TGTGCCAGCAGAGCACAGGGGGCACAAGAGACCCAGTACTTC; CDR3 protein: CASRAQGAQETQYF
clone size: -; V gene: TRBV20-1; D gene: TRBD2; J gene: TRBJ2-5; CDR3 DNA: TGCAGTGCTAAGTCAGCGGGAGGACCGGGGGAGACCCAGTACTTC; CDR3 protein: CSAKSAGGPGETQYF
clone size: -; V gene: TRBV12-3/TRBV12-4; D gene: -; J gene: TRBJ1-6; CDR3 DNA: TGTGCCAGCAGTTCTTTCGGGGGCCCGAATTCACCCCTCCACTTT; CDR3 protein: CASSSFGGPNSPLHF
clone size: -; V gene: TRBV7-9; D gene: -; J gene: TRBJ2-3; CDR3 DNA: TGTGCCAGCAGCCAGAGCTTCAGAACAGATACGCAGTATTTT; CDR3 protein: CASSQSFRTDTQYF
clone size: -; V gene: TRBV15; D gene: TRBD2; J gene: TRBJ2-5; CDR3 DNA: TGTGCCACCAGCAGAGGCGGGGGAGGGGAAGAGACCCAGTACTTC; CDR3 protein: CATSRGGGGEETQYF
clone size: -; V gene: TRBV6-5; D gene: -; J gene: TRBJ2-7; CDR3 DNA: TGTGCCAGCAGACCAGGCGCACAGGAGATACGGAACGAGCAGTACTTC; CDR3 protein: CASRPGAQEIRNEQYF
clone size: -; V gene: TRBV12-3/TRBV12-4; D gene: -; J gene: TRBJ1-5; CDR3 DNA: TGTGCCAGCAGTTTAGGGGCGGGGGGACGGCCCCAGCATTTT; CDR3 protein: CASSLGAGGRPQHF
clone size: -; V gene: TRBV25-1; D gene: -; J gene: TRBJ2-5; CDR3 DNA: TGTGCCAGCAGTGAATATCCGGGGCGTCAAGAGACCCAGTACTTC; CDR3 protein: CASSEYPGRQETQYF
clone size: -; V gene: TRBV7-9; D gene: -; J gene: TRBJ1-1; CDR3 DNA: TGTGCCAGCAGCCCGTGGACCCTTCTGGCTGAAGCTTTCTTT; CDR3 protein: CASSPWTLLAEAFF
clone size: -; V gene: TRBV6-2/TRBV6-3; D gene: TRBD1; J gene: TRBJ1-5; CDR3 DNA: TGTGCCAGCAGTTACTCCCTCCGGACAGGGGGCGCGGGCAATCAGCCCCAGCATTTT; CDR3 protein: CASSYSLRTGGAGNQPQHF
clone size: few; V gene: TRBV14; D gene: TRBD2; J gene: TRBJ2-7; CDR3 DNA: TGTGCCAGCAGCCAAGCAGCGGGAGCTGGCAATGAGCAGTACTTC; CDR3 protein: CASSQAAGAGNEQYF
clone size: -; V gene: TRBV5-1; D gene: TRBD2; J gene: TRBJ2-1; CDR3 DNA: TGCGCCAGCAGCTCACCGGTCCAACTAGCGCTCGTCAATGAGCAGTTCTTC; CDR3 protein: CASSSPVQLALVNEQFF
clone size: few; V gene: TRBV28; D gene: -; J gene: TRBJ2-7; CDR3 DNA: TGTGCCAGCCTACGGCCGGAGGGCTACGAGCAGTACTTC; CDR3 protein: CASLRPEGYEQYF
clone size: few; V gene: TRBV20-1; D gene: TRBD2; J gene: TRBJ2-1; CDR3 DNA: TGCAGTGCTCCGACTAGCAGGTTTAGCTCCTACAATGAGCAGTTCTTC; CDR3 protein: CSAPTSRFSSYNEQFF
clone size: few; V gene: TRBV20-1; D gene: -; J gene: TRBJ2-5; CDR3 DNA: TGCAGTGCTAGGGAATCCAGGTTAACAGAGACCCAGTACTTC; CDR3 protein: CSARESRLTETQYF
clone size: -; V gene: TRBV2; D gene: -; J gene: TRBJ2-1; CDR3 DNA: TGTGCCAACCCACGAGGAGGGGGCGAGCAGTTCTTC; CDR3 protein: CANPRGGGEQFF
clone size: -; V gene: TRBV3-1; D gene: TRBD1; J gene: TRBJ1-1; CDR3 DNA: TGTGCCAGCAGCCAAAACAGGGGGAACACTGAAGCTTTCTTT; CDR3 protein: CASSQNRGNTEAFF
clone size: -; V gene: TRBV12-3/TRBV12-4; D gene: -; J gene: TRBJ1-6; CDR3 DNA: TGTGCCAGCGGATTGGGACCCCGGGGTTCACCCCTCCACTTT; CDR3 protein: CASGLGPRGSPLHF
clone size: -; V gene: TRBV28; D gene: -; J gene: TRBJ1-4; CDR3 DNA: TGTGCCAGCAGTACCAGGGGAGTCGGGGAAAAACTGTTTTTT; CDR3 protein: CASSTRGVGEKLFF
clone size: -; V gene: TRBV3-1; D gene: -; J gene: TRBJ1-5; CDR3 DNA: TGTGCCAGCAGCCCCCGGGACACTGATAGCAATCAGCCCCAGCATTTT; CDR3 protein: CASSPRDTDSNQPQHF
clone size: -; V gene: TRBV29-1; D gene: TRBD2; J gene: TRBJ2-3; CDR3 DNA: TGCAGCGTTGGGGGACTAGCGGGAGTTCCCGATACGCAGTATTTT; CDR3 protein: CSVGGLAGVPDTQYF
clone size: -; V gene: TRBV5-1; D gene: TRBD1; J gene: TRBJ1-2; CDR3 DNA: TGCGCCAGCAGCGTGACAGGGGCCTCTGGCTACACCTTC; CDR3 protein: CASSVTGASGYTF
clone size: -; V gene: TRBV7-9; D gene: -; J gene: TRBJ2-5; CDR3 DNA: TGTGCCAGCCGCCCTACGGGGAAAGAGACCCAGTACTTC; CDR3 protein: CASRPTGKETQYF
clone size: -; V gene: TRBV7-9; D gene: TRBD1; J gene: TRBJ1-4; CDR3 DNA: TGTGCCAGCAGAGCCCCCGGGACAGGGAATGAAAAACTGTTTTTT; CDR3 protein: CASRAPGTGNEKLFF
clone size: -; V gene: TRBV7-9; D gene: TRBD1; J gene: TRBJ2-7; CDR3 DNA: TGTGCCAGCAGCCGTCTCCGGGACAGGGGCTACGAGCAGTACTTC; CDR3 protein: CASSRLRDRGYEQYF
clone size: -; V gene: TRBV27; D gene: TRBD2; J gene: TRBJ2-4; CDR3 DNA: TGTGCCAGCAGTTTATCGTCGGGGGGGAACATTCAGTACTTC; CDR3 protein: CASSLSSGGNIQYF
clone size: -; V gene: TRBV2; D gene: -; J gene: TRBJ2-1; CDR3 DNA: TGTGCCAGCAGTGTCACAGGGCTCGCGTACAATGAGCAGTTCTTC; CDR3 protein: CASSVTGLAYNEQFF
clone size: -; V gene: TRBV29-1; D gene: TRBD1; J gene: TRBJ1-1; CDR3 DNA: TGCAGCGTTGGACAGGGAAGTAACGCTTTCTTT; CDR3 protein: CSVGQGSNAFF
clone size: -; V gene: TRBV12-3/TRBV12-4; D gene: TRBD1; J gene: TRBJ1-5; CDR3 DNA: TGTGCCAGCAGTTTGCACAGGGGGCGCATGGGCAATCAGCCCCAGCATTTT; CDR3 protein: CASSLHRGRMGNQPQHF
clone size: few; V gene: TRBV28; D gene: -; J gene: TRBJ2-6; CDR3 DNA: TGTGCCAGCAGTTCAGGGGTAACTGGGGCCAACGTCCTGACTTTC; CDR3 protein: CASSSGVTGANVLTF
clone size: once; V gene: TRBV7-2; D gene: -; J gene: TRBJ1-2; CDR3 DNA: TGTGCCAGCAGCTTAGCGCTGAGCGGTGGACACTATGGCTACACCTTC; CDR3 protein: CASSLALSGGHYGYTF
clone size: few; V gene: TRBV9; D gene: TRBD2; J gene: TRBJ2-7; CDR3 DNA: TGTGCCAGCAGCGCCCGCGGGGGTTCCTACGAGCAGTACTTC; CDR3 protein: CASSARGGSYEQYF
clone size: -; V gene: TRBV7-4; D gene: TRBD1; J gene: TRBJ2-7; CDR3 DNA: TGTGCCAGCAGCTCGACGACAGGGGGCTCACCCTACGAGCAGTACTTC; CDR3 protein: CASSSTTGGSPYEQYF
clone size: many; V gene: TRBV29-1; D gene: -; J gene: TRBJ1-2; CDR3 DNA: TGCAGCGTTGACAAGGGGACCTATGGCTACACCTTC; CDR3 protein: CSVDKGTYGYTF
clone size: -; V gene: TRBV7-7; D gene: TRBD2; J gene: TRBJ2-1; CDR3 DNA: TGTGCCAGCAGCCCGACTAGCGGGGGGGAATGTGAGCAGTTCTTC; CDR3 protein: CASSPTSGGECEQFF
clone size: few; V gene: TRBV4-1; D gene: -; J gene: TRBJ2-7; CDR3 DNA: TGCGCCAGCAGCCAATCCCCCGCGGAGGGGCTTTATGAGCAGTACTTC; CDR3 protein: CASSQSPAEGLYEQYF
clone size: -; V gene: TRBV5-1; D gene: TRBD2; J gene: TRBJ2-5; CDR3 DNA: TGCGCCAGCAGGACATGGACTAGCGGGAGGTGGATACAAGAGACCCAGTACTTC; CDR3 protein: CASRTWTSGRWIQETQYF
clone size: few; V gene: TRBV6-6; D gene: -; J gene: TRBJ2-7; CDR3 DNA: TGTGCCAGCAGCCGCTTTATAGGCTCCTCCTACGAGCAGTACTTC; CDR3 protein: CASSRFIGSSYEQYF
clone size: once; V gene: TRBV4-2; D gene: TRBD2; J gene: TRBJ2-7; CDR3 DNA: TGTGCCAGCAGCCAACCGCGACTAGCGGGAGGCCCCCACGAGCAGTACTTC; CDR3 protein: CASSQPRLAGGPHEQYF
clone size: -; V gene: TRBV2; D gene: TRBD1; J gene: TRBJ1-1; CDR3 DNA: TGTGCCAGCAGTTCGGGCAGAAGACAGGGAGTTGAAGCTTTCTTT; CDR3 protein: CASSSGRRQGVEAFF
clone size: -; V gene: TRBV20-1; D gene: -; J gene: TRBJ1-2; CDR3 DNA: TGCAGTGCTAGAGATGGTGGGGGGGGCGAAGCCTATGGCTACACCTTC; CDR3 protein: CSARDGGGGEAYGYTF
clone size: -; V gene: TRBV9; D gene: -; J gene: TRBJ2-1; CDR3 DNA: TGTGCCAGCAGCAAGTTGACTGAGCAGTTCTTC; CDR3 protein: CASSKLTEQFF
clone size: -; V gene: TRBV4-2; D gene: -; J gene: TRBJ1-6; CDR3 DNA: TGTGCCAGCAGCCAAGGTGATAGCTCCTATAATTCACCCCTCCACTTT; CDR3 protein: CASSQGDSSYNSPLHF
clone size: -; V gene: TRBV11-2; D gene: TRBD2; J gene: TRBJ2-3; CDR3 DNA: TGTGCCAGCAGGCAACCCTTCCGGGGGGGGAATACGCAGTATTTT; CDR3 protein: CASRQPFRGGNTQYF
clone size: -; V gene: TRBV20-1; D gene: TRBD2; J gene: TRBJ2-3; CDR3 DNA: TGCAGTGCTAGTGCACTAGCGGGAGGGGTTCACAGATACGCGTATTTT; CDR3 protein: CSASALAGGVHRYAYF
clone size: few; V gene: TRBV14; D gene: -; J gene: TRBJ2-3; CDR3 DNA: TGTGCCAGCAGCCAGTCTACGCGTAGTACAGATACGCAGTATTTT; CDR3 protein: CASSQSTRSTDTQYF
clone size: few; V gene: TRBV6-2/TRBV6-3; D gene: TRBD1; J gene: TRBJ2-5; CDR3 DNA: TGTGCCAGCAGTTACCTTACCGTAGGACAGGGATCGGGAGAGACCCAGTACTTC; CDR3 protein: CASSYLTVGQGSGETQYF
clone size: -; V gene: TRBV18; D gene: -; J gene: TRBJ1-1; CDR3 DNA: TGTGCCAGCTCACCGGGCAGTATCGGGACTGAAGCTTTCTTT; CDR3 protein: CASSPGSIGTEAFF
clone size: -; V gene: TRBV29-1; D gene: -; J gene: TRBJ2-1; CDR3 DNA: TGCAGCGTTGGCGGGCACCGGAGAGGATACAATGAGCAGTTCTTC; CDR3 protein: CSVGGHRRGYNEQFF
clone size: -; V gene: TRBV20-1; D gene: TRBD1; J gene: TRBJ2-7; CDR3 DNA: TGCAGTGCCCCAAAGGACAGGGGACCCTACGAGCAGTACTTC; CDR3 protein: CSAPKDRGPYEQYF
clone size: -; V gene: TRBV2; D gene: -; J gene: TRBJ1-2; CDR3 DNA: TGTGCCACCATGACCGGTCCTAACTATGGCTACACCTTC; CDR3 protein: CATMTGPNYGYTF
clone size: few; V gene: TRBV7-2; D gene: -; J gene: TRBJ2-1; CDR3 DNA: TGTGCCAGCAGCTCGAGACTAGTCCTAGGTGAGCAGTTCTTC; CDR3 protein: CASSSRLVLGEQFF
clone size: -; V gene: TRBV5-5; D gene: TRBD1; J gene: TRBJ1-5; CDR3 DNA: TGTGCCAGCAGCTTGGGGGACAGGGATGATCAGCCCCAGCATTTT; CDR3 protein: CASSLGDRDDQPQHF
clone size: -; V gene: TRBV27; D gene: -; J gene: TRBJ2-6; CDR3 DNA: TGTGCCAGCAGCTTCAGGGGTCCAAACCGCTCTGGGGCCAACGTCCTGACTTTC; CDR3 protein: CASSFRGPNRSGANVLTF
clone size: -; V gene: TRBV29-1; D gene: -; J gene: TRBJ2-4; CDR3 DNA: TGCAGCGTTGCAAGCGAAAACATTCAGTACTTC; CDR3 protein: CSVASENIQYF